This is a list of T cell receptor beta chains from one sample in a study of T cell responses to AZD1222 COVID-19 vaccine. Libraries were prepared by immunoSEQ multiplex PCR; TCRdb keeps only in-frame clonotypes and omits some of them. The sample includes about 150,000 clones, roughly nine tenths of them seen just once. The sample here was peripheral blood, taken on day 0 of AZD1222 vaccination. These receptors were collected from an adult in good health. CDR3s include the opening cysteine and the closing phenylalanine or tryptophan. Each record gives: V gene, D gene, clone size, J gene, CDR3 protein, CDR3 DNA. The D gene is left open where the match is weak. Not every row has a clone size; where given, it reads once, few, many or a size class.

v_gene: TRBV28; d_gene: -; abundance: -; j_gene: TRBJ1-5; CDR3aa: CASRTEINQPQHF; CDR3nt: TGTGCCAGCAGGACAGAAATTAATCAGCCCCAGCATTTT
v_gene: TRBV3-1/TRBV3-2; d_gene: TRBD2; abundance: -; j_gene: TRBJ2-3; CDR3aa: CASSQVLERELRADTQYF; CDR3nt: TGTGCCAGCAGCCAAGTATTGGAGCGGGAGCTCCGCGCAGATACGCAGTATTTT
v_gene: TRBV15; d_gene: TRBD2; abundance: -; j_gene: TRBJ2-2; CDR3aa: CATSRQLAGGPTGELFF; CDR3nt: TGTGCCACCAGCAGACAACTAGCGGGAGGGCCCACCGGGGAGCTGTTTTTT
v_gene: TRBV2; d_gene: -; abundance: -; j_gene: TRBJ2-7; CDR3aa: CASPPVIHGTWSSYEQYF; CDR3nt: TGTGCCAGCCCTCCAGTGATCCACGGGACTTGGAGCTCCTACGAGCAGTACTTC
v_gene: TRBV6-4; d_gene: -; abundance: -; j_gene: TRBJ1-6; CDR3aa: CASRNTNHGSPLHF; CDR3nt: TGTGCCAGCAGGAATACGAATCACGGTTCACCCCTCCACTTT
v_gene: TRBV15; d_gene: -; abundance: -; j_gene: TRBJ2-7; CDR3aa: CATSRGRPYTYEQYF; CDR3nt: TGTGCCACCAGCAGAGGCAGGCCGTATACCTACGAGCAGTACTTC
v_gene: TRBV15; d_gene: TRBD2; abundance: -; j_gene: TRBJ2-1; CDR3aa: CATSRDLAGSYNEQFF; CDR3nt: TGTGCCACCAGCAGAGATCTAGCGGGATCCTACAATGAGCAGTTCTTC
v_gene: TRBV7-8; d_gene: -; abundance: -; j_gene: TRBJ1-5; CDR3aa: CASSLDRDQPQHF; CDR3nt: TGTGCCAGCAGCTTAGATCGGGATCAGCCCCAGCATTTT
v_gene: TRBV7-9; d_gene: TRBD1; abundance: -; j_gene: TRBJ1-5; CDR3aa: CASSKGQGWQNF; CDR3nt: TGTGCCAGCAGCAAGGGACAGGGGTGGCAGAATTTT
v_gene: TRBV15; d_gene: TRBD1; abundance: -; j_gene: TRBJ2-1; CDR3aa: CATSGRQGSIYNEQFF; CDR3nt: TGTGCCACCAGCGGCAGACAGGGCTCCATTTACAATGAGCAGTTCTTC
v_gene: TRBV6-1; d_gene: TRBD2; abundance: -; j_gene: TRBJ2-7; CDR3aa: CASSEVIAGGPDEQYF; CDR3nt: TGTGCCAGCAGTGAAGTGATAGCGGGAGGGCCTGACGAGCAGTACTTC
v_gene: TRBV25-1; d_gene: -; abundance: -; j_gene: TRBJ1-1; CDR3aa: CASSDPNTEAFF; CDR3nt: TGTGCCAGCAGTGACCCCAACACTGAAGCTTTCTTT
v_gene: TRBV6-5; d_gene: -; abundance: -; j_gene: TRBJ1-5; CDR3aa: CASSYSTGNQPQHF; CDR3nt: TGTGCCAGCAGTTACTCGACAGGCAATCAGCCCCAGCATTTT
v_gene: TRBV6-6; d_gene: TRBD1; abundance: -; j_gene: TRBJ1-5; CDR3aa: CASSPPGQAGNQPQHF; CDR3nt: TGTGCCAGCAGTCCTCCGGGACAGGCGGGCAATCAGCCCCAGCATTTT
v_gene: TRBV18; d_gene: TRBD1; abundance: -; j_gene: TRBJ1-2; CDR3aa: CASSPPGTDYGYTF; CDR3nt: TGTGCCAGCTCACCACCCGGGACAGACTATGGCTACACCTTC
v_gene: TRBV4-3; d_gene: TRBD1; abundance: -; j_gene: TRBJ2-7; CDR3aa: CASSQDLGTGSYEQYF; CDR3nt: TGCGCCAGCAGCCAAGATTTAGGGACAGGGTCCTACGAGCAGTACTTC
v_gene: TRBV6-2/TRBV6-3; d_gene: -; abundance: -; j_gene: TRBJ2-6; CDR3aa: CASSYSSSGANVLTF; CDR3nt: TGTGCCAGCAGTTACTCTAGTTCTGGGGCCAACGTCCTGACTTTC
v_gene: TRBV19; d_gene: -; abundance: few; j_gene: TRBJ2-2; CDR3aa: CASSIQTGGGTGELFF; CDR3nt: TGTGCCAGTAGTATCCAAACAGGAGGCGGGACCGGGGAGCTGTTTTTT
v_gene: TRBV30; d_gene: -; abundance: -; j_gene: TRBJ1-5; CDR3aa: CAWSVYGTGNQPQHF; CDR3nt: TGTGCCTGGAGTGTGTATGGAACCGGCAATCAGCCCCAGCATTTT
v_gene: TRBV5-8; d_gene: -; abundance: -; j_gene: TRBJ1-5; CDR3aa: CASSSFSNQPQHF; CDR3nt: TGTGCCAGCAGCTCCTTTAGCAATCAGCCCCAGCATTTT
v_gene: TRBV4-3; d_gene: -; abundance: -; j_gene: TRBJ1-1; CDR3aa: CASSQDMGDSGAEAFF; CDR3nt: TGCGCCAGCAGCCAAGATATGGGGGATTCTGGGGCTGAAGCTTTCTTT
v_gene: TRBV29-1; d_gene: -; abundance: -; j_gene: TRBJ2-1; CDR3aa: CSVSGRAYNEQFF; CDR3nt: TGCAGCGTTTCCGGTCGGGCTTACAATGAGCAGTTCTTC
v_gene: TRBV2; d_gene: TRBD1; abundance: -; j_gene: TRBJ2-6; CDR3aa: CASSARTGASGANVLTF; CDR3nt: TGTGCCAGCAGTGCACGGACAGGGGCAAGTGGGGCCAACGTCCTGACTTTC
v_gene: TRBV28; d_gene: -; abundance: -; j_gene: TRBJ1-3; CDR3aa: CASSFFGPPSGDTIYF; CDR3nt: TGTGCCAGCAGTTTTTTCGGACCCCCGTCTGGAGACACCATATATTTT
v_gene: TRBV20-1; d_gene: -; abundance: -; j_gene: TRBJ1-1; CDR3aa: CSARRIEAFF; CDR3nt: TGCAGTGCTAGGAGGATAGAAGCTTTCTTT
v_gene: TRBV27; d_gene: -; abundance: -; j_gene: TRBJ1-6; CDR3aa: CASSLSWTNNSPLHF; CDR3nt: TGTGCCAGCAGTTTATCGTGGACAAATAATTCACCCCTCCACTTT
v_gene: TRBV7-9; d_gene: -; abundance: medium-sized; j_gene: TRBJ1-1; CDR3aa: CASSHLNREPEAFF; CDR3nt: TGTGCCAGCAGCCATTTAAACAGGGAACCTGAAGCTTTCTTT
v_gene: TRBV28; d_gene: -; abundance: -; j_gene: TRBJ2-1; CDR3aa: CAAGPSGSYNEQFF; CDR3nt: TGTGCCGCTGGCCCGAGCGGCTCCTACAATGAGCAGTTCTTC
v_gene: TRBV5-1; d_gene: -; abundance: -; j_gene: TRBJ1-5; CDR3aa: CASSLEGSHQPQHF; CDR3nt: TGCGCCAGCAGCTTGGAGGGTTCGCATCAGCCCCAGCATTTT
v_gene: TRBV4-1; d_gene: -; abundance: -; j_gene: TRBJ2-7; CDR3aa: CASSQAHRSEQYF; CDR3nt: TGCGCCAGCAGCCAAGCCCACCGCTCCGAGCAGTACTTC
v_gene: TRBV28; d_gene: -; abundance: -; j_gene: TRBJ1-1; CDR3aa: CASSPRPLNTEAFF; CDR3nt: TGTGCCAGCAGTCCGCGGCCCCTGAACACTGAAGCTTTCTTT
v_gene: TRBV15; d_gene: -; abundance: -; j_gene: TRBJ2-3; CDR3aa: CATSGSQRGPEDTQYF; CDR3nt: TGTGCCACCAGCGGAAGCCAGAGGGGCCCTGAAGATACGCAGTATTTT
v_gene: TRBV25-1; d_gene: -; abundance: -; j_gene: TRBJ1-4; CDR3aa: CASSDSGGANEKLFF; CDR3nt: TGTGCCAGCAGTGATTCTGGGGGGGCTAATGAAAAACTGTTTTTT
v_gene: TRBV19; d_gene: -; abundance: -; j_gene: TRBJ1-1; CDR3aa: CAQLRVYTEAFF; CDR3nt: TGTGCCCAACTTCGGGTGTACACTGAAGCTTTCTTT
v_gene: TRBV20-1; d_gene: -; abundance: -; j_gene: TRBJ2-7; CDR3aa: CSANGEQYF; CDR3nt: TGCAGTGCTAATGGCGAGCAGTACTTC
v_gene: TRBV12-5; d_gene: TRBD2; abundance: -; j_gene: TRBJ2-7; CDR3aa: CASGLESPERENTSYEQYF; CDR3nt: TGTGCTAGTGGTTTGGAATCCCCGGAGCGGGAGAACACGTCCTACGAGCAGTACTTC
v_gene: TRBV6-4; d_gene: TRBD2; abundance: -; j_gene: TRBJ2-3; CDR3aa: CASSQLAGASDTQYF; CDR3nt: TGTGCCAGCTCCCAACTAGCGGGAGCCTCAGATACGCAGTATTTT
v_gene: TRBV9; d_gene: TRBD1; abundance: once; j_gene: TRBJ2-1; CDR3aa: CASSNRDRTYNEQFF; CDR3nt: TGTGCCAGCAGCAACCGGGACAGGACCTACAATGAGCAGTTCTTC
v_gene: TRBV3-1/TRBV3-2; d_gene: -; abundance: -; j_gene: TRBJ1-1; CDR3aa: CASSQDKGVIAFF; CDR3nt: TGTGCCAGCAGCCAAGATAAAGGAGTAATAGCTTTCTTT
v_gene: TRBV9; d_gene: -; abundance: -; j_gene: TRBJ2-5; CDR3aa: CASSVVGGWRQETQYF; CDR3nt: TGTGCCAGCAGCGTAGTGGGGGGCTGGAGGCAAGAGACCCAGTACTTC
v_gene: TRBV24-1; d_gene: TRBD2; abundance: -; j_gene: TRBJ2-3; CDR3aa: CATSDLDREGPDTQYF; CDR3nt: TGTGCCACCAGTGATTTGGATCGGGAGGGCCCAGATACGCAGTATTTT
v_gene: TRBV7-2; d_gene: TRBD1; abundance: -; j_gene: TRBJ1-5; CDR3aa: CASSLGRGGYVGNQPQHF; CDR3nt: TGTGCCAGCAGCTTAGGGAGAGGGGGCTATGTCGGCAATCAGCCCCAGCATTTT
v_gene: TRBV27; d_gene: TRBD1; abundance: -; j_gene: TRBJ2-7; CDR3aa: CASSFGDRVDEQYF; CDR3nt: TGTGCCAGCAGTTTTGGGGACAGGGTGGACGAGCAGTACTTC
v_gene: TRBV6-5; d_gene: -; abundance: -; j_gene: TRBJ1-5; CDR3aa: CASSPSPDQPQHF; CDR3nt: TGTGCCAGCAGTCCTTCCCCCGATCAGCCCCAGCATTTT
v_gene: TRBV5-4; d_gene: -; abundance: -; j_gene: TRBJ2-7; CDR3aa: CASSLRGLALNEQYF; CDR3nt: TGTGCCAGCAGCTTGAGGGGCCTAGCGCTCAACGAGCAGTACTTC
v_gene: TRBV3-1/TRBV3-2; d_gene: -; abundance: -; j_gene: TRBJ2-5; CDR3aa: CASSQRGQETQYF; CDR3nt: TGTGCCAGCAGCCAGAGGGGCCAAGAGACCCAGTACTTC
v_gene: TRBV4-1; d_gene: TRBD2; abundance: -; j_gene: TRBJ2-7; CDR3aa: CASSHLQRIAGDEQYF; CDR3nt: TGCGCCAGCAGCCACCTTCAACGGATAGCGGGGGATGAGCAGTACTTC
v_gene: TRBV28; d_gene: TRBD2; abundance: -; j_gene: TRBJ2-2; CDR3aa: CAGRGANTGELFF; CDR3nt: TGTGCCGGCCGGGGGGCGAACACCGGGGAGCTGTTTTTT
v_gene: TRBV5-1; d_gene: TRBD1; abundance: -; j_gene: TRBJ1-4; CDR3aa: CASSFSGQGNEKLFF; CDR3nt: TGCGCCAGCAGCTTTTCGGGACAGGGAAATGAAAAACTGTTTTTT
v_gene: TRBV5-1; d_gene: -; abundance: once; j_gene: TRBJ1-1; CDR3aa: CASSLAPRGETEAFF; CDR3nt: TGCGCCAGCAGCTTGGCTCCAAGGGGAGAAACTGAAGCTTTCTTT
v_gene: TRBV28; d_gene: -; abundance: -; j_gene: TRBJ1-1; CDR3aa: CASSPRGAGSTEAFF; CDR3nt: TGTGCCAGCAGTCCACGGGGGGCTGGGAGCACTGAAGCTTTCTTT
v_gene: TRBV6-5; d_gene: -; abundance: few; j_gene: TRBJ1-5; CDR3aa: CASRRGSNQPQHF; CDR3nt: TGTGCCAGCAGACGCGGAAGCAATCAGCCCCAGCATTTT